The 9 T cell receptor beta chains below come from one sample, sequenced in a study of vaccination effects on CD4 cells after COVID-19. The repertoire was sequenced with immunoSEQ multiplex PCR; TCRdb's copy has only in-frame clones and lacks some. The sample records 45,000 or so clones, roughly 80% being singletons. Between days 10 and 11 of culture, CD4+ T cells were separated out. Their cognate antigens are unknown. Sequencing used CD4+ T cells from PBMCs cultured without peptide, obtained before COVID-19 vaccination. The receptors come from a human donor who had a prior SARS-CoV-2 infection.

V gene TRBV4-3 combines with J gene TRBJ2-3, with a tentative D call TRBD2 (5 bases). V gave up 1 base and J gave up 9 bases, with 11 bases separating them. The CDR3 runs 13 residues. The germline CDR1 and CDR2 sequences are LGHNA and YSLEER. CDR3 region: CASSQGLARTQYF. The CDR3 DNA sequence: TGCGCCAGCAGCCAAGGCTTAGCGCGGACGCAGTATTTT.

This chain uses TRBV7-3 with TRBJ2-5; D ambiguous. With 2 bases removed from V and 2 bases from J, the gap between germline ends came to 15 bases. CDR3 length: 16 residues. Germline CDR1 is SGHTA and CDR2 is FQGTGA. The CDR3 protein is CASSLGPGWAQETQYF. Written as DNA, the CDR3 is TGTGCCAGCAGCTTAGGTCCTGGCTGGGCACAAGAGACCCAGTACTTC.

This clone turned up a few times. The J gene is TRBJ2-1, the V gene TRBV14; 8 positions match TRBD1. The length of the CDR3 is 16 residues. The germline V gene has CDR1 SGHDN and CDR2 FVKESK. V gave up 4 bases and J gave up 2 bases; unmatched junction bases: 7. CDR3 coding DNA: TGTGCCAGCAGCCGCAGTCGGGACAGGACCTACAATGAGCAGTTCTTC. Amino acids: CASSRSRDRTYNEQFF. The complete variable domain, with remaining parts taken from reference TRBV14 and TRBJ2-1, reads EAGVTQFPSHSVIEKGQTVTLRCDPISGHDNLYWYRRVMGKEIKFLLHFVKESKQDESGMPNNRFLAERTGGTYSTLKVQPAELEDSGVYFCASSRSRDRTYNEQFFGPGTRLTVL.

V usage is TRBV7-5 and J usage is TRBJ1-2; the table's D call TRBD1 went unverified against the DNA. TRBV7-5 is flagged as a pseudogene. This CDR3 region has 15 residues. The CDR3 nucleotides are TGTGCCAGAAGCCTGTACAGGGGGCGTTGTTATGGCTACACCTTC. It specifies CARSLYRGRCYGYTF.

This chain joins TRBV7-9 and TRBJ1-3; maybe TRBD1 (5 bases). The CDR3 runs to 16 residues. V lost 6 bases and J 0 bases, leaving 15 bases between the germline ends. The germline V gene has CDR1 SEHNR and CDR2 FQNEAQ (reference sequence). The CDR3 region has the DNA TGTGCCAGCAGGTTTAGCGGGGGGAGCTCTGGAAACACCATATATTTT. The encoded protein is CASRFSGGSSGNTIYF. Full variable domain (missing parts from reference TRBV7-9 and TRBJ1-3): DTGVSQNPRHKITKRGQNVTFRCDPISEHNRLYWYRQTLGQGPEFLTYFQNEAQLEKSRLLSDRFSAERPKGSFSTLEIQRTEQGDSAMYLCASRFSGGSSGNTIYFGEGSWLTVV.

The rearrangement links TRBV18 to TRBJ1-2; tentatively, D is TRBD1 (5 bases). CDR1 is KGHSH, CDR2 LQKENI, per germline. The CDR3 spans 16 residues. The V end was cut by 2 bases, the J end by 4 bases, with 17 bases between. DNA of the CDR3: TGTGCCAGCTCACCAGGGGCCGGCTCCGCAGTCTATGGCTACACCTTC. The encoded protein is CASSPGAGSAVYGYTF.

The V gene is TRBV11-3, the J gene TRBJ2-5; D possibly corresponds to TRBD2 (5 bases). Germline V CDR1 and CDR2: SGHNT, YENEEA. This CDR3 contains 14 residues. The V end lost 4 bases, the J end lost 5 bases, and 14 bases lay between the germline ends. CDR3: CASSSRGSRETQYF. CDR3 bases: TGTGCCAGCAGCTCGCGAGGGTCGAGGGAGACCCAGTACTTC.

This clone was picked up one time. The gene calls are TRBV2 and TRBJ1-4; unclear D gene. V lost 0 bases to trimming and J lost 4 bases, with 9 bases between them. The germline CDR1 and CDR2 sequences are SNHLY and FYNNEI. The CDR3 runs 15 residues. CDR3 region: CASSEAPGFNEKLFF. CDR3 sequence (DNA): TGTGCCAGCAGTGAAGCGCCAGGTTTTAATGAAAAACTGTTTTTT.

The chain employs TRBV5-1 and TRBJ2-3; D gene uncertain. The CDR3 covers 13 residues. Germline V lookup: CDR1 SGHRS, CDR2 YFSETQ. Trimming cost V 5 bases and J 0 bases, with 7 bases left between them. The CDR3 region is CASRKDSTDTQYF. The DNA for the CDR3 is TGCGCCAGCAGAAAAGACAGCACAGATACGCAGTATTTT.